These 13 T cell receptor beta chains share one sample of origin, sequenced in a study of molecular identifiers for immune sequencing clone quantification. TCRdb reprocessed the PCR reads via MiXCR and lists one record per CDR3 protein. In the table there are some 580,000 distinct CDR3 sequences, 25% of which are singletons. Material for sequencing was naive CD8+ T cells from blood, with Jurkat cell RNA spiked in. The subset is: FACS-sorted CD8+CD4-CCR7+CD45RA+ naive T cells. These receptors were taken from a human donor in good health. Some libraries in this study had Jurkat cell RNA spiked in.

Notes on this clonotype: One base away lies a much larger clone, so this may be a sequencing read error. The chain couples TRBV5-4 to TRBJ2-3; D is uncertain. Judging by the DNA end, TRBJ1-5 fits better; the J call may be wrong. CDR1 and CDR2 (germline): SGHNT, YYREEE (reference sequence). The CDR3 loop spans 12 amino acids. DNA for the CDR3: TGTGCCAGCAGCTATCACACAGATACGCAGCATTTT. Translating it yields CASSYHTDTQHF.

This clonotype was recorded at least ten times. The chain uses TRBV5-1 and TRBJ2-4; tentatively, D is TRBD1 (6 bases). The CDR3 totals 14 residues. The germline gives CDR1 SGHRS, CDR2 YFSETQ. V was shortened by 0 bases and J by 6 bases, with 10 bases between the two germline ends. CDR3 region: CASSLEQGINIQYF. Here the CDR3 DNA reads TGCGCCAGCAGCTTGGAACAGGGTATAAACATTCAGTACTTC.

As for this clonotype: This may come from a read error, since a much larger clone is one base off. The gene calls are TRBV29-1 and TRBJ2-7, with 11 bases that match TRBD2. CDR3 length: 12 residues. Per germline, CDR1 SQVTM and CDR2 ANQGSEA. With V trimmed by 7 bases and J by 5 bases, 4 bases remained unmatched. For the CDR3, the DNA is TGCAGCGGCCAGACTAGCGGGAACGAGCAGTACTTC. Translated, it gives CSGQTSGNEQYF.

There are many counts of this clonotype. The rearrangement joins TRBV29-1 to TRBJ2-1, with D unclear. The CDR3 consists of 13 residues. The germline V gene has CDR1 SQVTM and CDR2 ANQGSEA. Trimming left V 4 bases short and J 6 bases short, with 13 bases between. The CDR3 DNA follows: TGCAGCGTTGTTCTTGCCGAAGGCAATGAGCAGTTCTTC. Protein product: CSVVLAEGNEQFF.

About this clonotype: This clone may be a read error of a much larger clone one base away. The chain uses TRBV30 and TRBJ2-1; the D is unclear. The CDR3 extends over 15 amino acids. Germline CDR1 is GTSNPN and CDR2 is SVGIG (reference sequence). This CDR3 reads CAWSVSSPSYNKQFF. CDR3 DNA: TGTGCCTGGAGTGTAAGCTCCCCCTCCTACAATAAGCAGTTCTTC.

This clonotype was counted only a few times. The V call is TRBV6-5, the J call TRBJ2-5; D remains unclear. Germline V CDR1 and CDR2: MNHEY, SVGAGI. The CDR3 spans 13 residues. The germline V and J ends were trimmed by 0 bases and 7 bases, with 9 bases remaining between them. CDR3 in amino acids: CASSYSATGTQYF. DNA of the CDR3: TGTGCCAGCAGTTACTCGGCCACGGGGACCCAGTACTTC.

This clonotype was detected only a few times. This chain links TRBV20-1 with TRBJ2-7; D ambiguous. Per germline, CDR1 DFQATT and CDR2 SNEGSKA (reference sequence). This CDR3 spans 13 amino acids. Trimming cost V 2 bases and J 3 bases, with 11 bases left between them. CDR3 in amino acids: CSARLATNYEQYF. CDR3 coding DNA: TGCAGTGCTAGACTGGCCACCAACTACGAGCAGTACTTC.

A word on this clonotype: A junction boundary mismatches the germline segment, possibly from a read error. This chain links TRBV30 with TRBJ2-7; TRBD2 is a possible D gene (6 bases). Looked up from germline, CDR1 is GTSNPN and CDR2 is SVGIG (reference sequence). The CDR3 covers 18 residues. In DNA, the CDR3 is TGTGCCTGGAACCCCGGCCCCTTTCTAGCGACGAGCTCCTACAAGCAGTACTTC. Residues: CAWNPGPFLATSSYKQYF.

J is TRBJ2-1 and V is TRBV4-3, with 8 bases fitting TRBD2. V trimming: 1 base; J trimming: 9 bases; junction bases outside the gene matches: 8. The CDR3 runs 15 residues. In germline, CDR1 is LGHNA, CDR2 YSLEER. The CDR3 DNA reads TGCGCCAGCAGCCAAGTTTTCGGAGCGGGGGTTGAGCAGTTCTTC. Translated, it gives CASSQVFGAGVEQFF.

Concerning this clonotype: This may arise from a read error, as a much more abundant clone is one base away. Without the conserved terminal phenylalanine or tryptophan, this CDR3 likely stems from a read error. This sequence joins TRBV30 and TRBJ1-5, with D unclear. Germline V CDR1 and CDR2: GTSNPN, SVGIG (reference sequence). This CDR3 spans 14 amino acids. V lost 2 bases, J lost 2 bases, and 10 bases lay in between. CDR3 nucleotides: TGTGCCTGGAGTAGAGGGTCGGGCAATCAGCCCCAGCATCTT. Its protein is CAWSRGSGNQPQHL.

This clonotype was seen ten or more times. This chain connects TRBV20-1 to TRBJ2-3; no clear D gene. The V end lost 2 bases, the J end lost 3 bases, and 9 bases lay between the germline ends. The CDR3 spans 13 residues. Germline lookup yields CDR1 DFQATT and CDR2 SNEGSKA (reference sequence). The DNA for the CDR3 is TGCAGTGCTAGAAAGTCAGAAACAGATACGCAGTATTTT. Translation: CSARKSETDTQYF.

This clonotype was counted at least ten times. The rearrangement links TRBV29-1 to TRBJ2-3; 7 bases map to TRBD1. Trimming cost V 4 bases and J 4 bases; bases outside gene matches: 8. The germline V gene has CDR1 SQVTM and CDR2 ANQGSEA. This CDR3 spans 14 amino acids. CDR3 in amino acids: CSVVTGMGADTQYF. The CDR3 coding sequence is TGCAGCGTTGTGACAGGGATGGGGGCAGATACGCAGTATTTT.

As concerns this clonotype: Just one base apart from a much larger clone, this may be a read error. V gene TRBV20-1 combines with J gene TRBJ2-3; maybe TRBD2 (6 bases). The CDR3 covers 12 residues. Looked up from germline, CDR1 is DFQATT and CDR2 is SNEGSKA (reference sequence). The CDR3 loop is CGAGTGTDTQYF. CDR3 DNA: TGCGGTGCAGGGACTGGCACAGATACGCAGTATTTT.